A selection of T cell receptor beta chains follows, all from one sample in a study of a mutant IDH1 vaccine in newly diagnosed glioma. Libraries were prepared by immunoSEQ multiplex PCR; TCRdb keeps only in-frame clonotypes and omits some of them. The table lists approximately 92,000 clones, roughly 85% of them singletons, with around 7% in the top ten. The source was PBMCs, collected from a glioma patient treated with radiotherapy, temozolomide or both. The receptors originated from a woman aged 45 to 65 with glioma. Both conserved end residues are part of each CDR3.

j_call | v_call | cdr3_aa
TRBJ2-5 | TRBV7-2 | CASALAGGQETQYF
TRBJ1-5 | TRBV18 | CASSLEDREGQPQHF
TRBJ2-6 | TRBV7-9 | CASSSGSVFGANVLTF
TRBJ1-1 | TRBV11-2 | CASSTRDQPLENTEAFF
TRBJ1-3 | TRBV30 | CAWGAEAAGNTIYF
TRBJ2-2 | TRBV18 | CASSFRTSGRGTGELFF
TRBJ1-4 | TRBV19 | CASSAYRVSTNEKLFF
TRBJ2-1 | TRBV6-5 | CASTRRGDHEQFF
TRBJ1-2 | TRBV20-1 | CSAISNYGYTF
TRBJ2-3 | TRBV15 | CATSSRVVAGGLADTQYF
TRBJ1-6 | TRBV5-1 | CASSATGGNSPLHF
TRBJ2-3 | TRBV5-1 | CASSSGTSGGAVDTQYF
TRBJ1-1 | TRBV20-1 | CSASRQVEAFF
TRBJ2-1 | TRBV6-1 | CASSVRVFGSYNEQFF
TRBJ1-4 | TRBV2 | CASTRARGEKLFF
TRBJ2-7 | TRBV28 | CASSSIPGRKGEQYF
TRBJ1-1 | TRBV9 | CASSLGQGRKVNTEAFF
TRBJ2-7 | TRBV2 | CAGTGQADTYEQYF
TRBJ1-6 | TRBV19 | CASRKDRDNSPLHF
TRBJ2-2 | TRBV7-2 | CASSLKQGSGELFF
TRBJ2-1 | TRBV7-2 | CASSSGLNNEQFF
TRBJ2-1 | TRBV30 | CAGDLKRGDHNEQFF